In this sample, the clone carrying this T cell receptor beta chain turned up once. Its target is not known. Patients selected for sequencing had displayed CD8+CD57+ cell expansion by flow cytometry. Every patient was diagnosed with severe acquired aplastic anemia. J gave up 3 bases and V 5 bases, and 4 bases lay outside the gene matches. Germline-derived CDR1 and CDR2 are DFQATT and SNEGSKA (reference sequence). The CDR3 runs to 13 residues. The data originate from a study of CD8+CD57+ T cells in acquired aplastic anemia. At the level of the study: The DNA of sorted CD4+ and CD8+ cells averaged around 3 ug.

Notes on the study in general: No significant patient-versus-control difference appeared in CD8+ Simpson's diversity. Twenty-nine CD8+ CDR3 sequences were shared between patients and controls.

TCR beta VDJ and CDR3 profiling used genomic DNA as template. TCRdb reprocessed the reads via MiXCR and lists one record per CDR3 protein. The repertoire has about 240,000 distinct CDR3 sequences, around 43% of them found once; the top ten carry over 7.5%. This chain uses TRBV20-1 with TRBJ2-7; TRBD2 matches at 10 bases. The receptor was isolated from a human donor with aplastic anemia. The specimen sequenced was sorted CD4+, CD8+, or CD8+CD57+ T cells (not recorded which) from PBMCs. CDR3 coding DNA: TGCAGTGCTGCTAGCGGGGGACTCTACGAGCAGTACTTC. Residues: CSAASGGLYEQYF.